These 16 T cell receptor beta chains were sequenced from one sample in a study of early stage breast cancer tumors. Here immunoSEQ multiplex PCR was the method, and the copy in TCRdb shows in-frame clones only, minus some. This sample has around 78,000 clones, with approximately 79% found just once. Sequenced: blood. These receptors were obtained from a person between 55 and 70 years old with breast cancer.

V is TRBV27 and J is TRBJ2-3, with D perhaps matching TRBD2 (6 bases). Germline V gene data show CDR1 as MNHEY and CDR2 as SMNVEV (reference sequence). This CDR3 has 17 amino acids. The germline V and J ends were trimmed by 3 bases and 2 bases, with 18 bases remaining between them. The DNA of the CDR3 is TGTGCCAGCAGTTTTGGAGGAGCGGGTTTTGCCACAGATACGCAGTATTTT. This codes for CASSFGGAGFATDTQYF.

CDR3 sequence reads: CASSEVRGEGSNQPQHF. The DNA of the CDR3 is TGTGCCAGCAGTGAAGTCAGGGGAGAAGGTAGCAATCAGCCCCAGCATTTT. The gene calls are TRBV2 and TRBJ1-5, with D possibly matching TRBD1 (6 bases). V was pared by 1 base and J by 0 bases, with 13 bases between. Germline CDR1 SNHLY, CDR2 FYNNEI. The CDR3 spans 17 residues.

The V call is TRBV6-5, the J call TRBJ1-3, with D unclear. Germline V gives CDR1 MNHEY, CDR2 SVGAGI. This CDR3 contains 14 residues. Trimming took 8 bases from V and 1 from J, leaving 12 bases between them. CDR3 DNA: TGTGCCAGCGGTCGTACGAGGTCTGGAAACACCATATATTTT. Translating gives CASGRTRSGNTIYF.

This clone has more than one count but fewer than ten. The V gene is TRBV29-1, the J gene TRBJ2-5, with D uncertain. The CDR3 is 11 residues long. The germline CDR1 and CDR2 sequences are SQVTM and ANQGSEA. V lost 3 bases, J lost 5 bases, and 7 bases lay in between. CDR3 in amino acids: CSVERRETQYF. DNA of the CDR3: TGCAGCGTTGAGAGGCGGGAGACCCAGTACTTC.

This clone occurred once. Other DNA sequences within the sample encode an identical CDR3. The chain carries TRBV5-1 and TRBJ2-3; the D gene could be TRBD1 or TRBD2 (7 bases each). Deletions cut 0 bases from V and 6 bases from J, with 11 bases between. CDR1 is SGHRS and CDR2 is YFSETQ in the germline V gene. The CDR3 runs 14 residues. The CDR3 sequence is CASSLGQGGDTQYF. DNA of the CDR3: TGCGCCAGCAGCTTGGGACAGGGAGGGGATACGCAGTATTTT.

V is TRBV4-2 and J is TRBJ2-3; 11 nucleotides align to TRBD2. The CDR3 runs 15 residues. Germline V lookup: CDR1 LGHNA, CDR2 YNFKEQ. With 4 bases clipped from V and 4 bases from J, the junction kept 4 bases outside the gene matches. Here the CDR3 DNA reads TGTGCCAGCAGCCTGACTAGCGGGGACTCAGATACGCAGTATTTT. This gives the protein CASSLTSGDSDTQYF.

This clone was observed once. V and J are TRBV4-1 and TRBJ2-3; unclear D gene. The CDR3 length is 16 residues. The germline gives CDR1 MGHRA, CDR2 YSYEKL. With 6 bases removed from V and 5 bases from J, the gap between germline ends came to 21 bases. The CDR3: CASSFIQIGGGDTQYF. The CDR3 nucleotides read TGCGCCAGCAGTTTTATTCAGATCGGCGGTGGAGATACGCAGTATTTT.

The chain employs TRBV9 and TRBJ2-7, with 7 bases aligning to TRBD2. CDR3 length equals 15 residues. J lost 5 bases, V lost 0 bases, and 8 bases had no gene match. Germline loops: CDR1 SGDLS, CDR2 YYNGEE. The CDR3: CASSVVSAGAHEQYF. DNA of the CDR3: TGTGCCAGCAGCGTAGTATCGGCGGGAGCCCACGAGCAGTACTTC.

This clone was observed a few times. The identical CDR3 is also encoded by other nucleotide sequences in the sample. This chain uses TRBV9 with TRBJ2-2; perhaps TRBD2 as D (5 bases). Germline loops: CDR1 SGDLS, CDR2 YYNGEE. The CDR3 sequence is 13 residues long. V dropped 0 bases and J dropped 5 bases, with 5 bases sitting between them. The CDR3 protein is CASSVAGTGELFF. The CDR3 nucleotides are TGTGCCAGCAGCGTAGCGGGGACCGGGGAGCTGTTTTTT.

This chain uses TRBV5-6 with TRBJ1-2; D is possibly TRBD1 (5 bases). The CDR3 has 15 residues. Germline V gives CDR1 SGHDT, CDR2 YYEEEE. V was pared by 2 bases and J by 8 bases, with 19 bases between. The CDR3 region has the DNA TGTGCCAGCAGCTTTTTTACAGGACCCCCCTCGGGCTACACCTTC. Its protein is CASSFFTGPPSGYTF. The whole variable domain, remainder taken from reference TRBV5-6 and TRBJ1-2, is DAGVTQSPTHLIKTRGQQVTLRCSPKSGHDTVSWYQQALGQGPQFIFQYYEEEERQRGNFPDRFSGHQFPNYSSELNVNALLLGDSALYLCASSFFTGPPSGYTFGSGTRLTVV.

CDR3 sequence: CAISSDRLWDQYF. In DNA, the CDR3 is TGTGCCATCAGTTCCGACCGCCTCTGGGACCAGTACTTC. V is TRBV10-3 and J is TRBJ2-5; D unclear. Trimming removed 5 bases at V and 10 bases at J, with 17 bases between. Germline V gives CDR1 ENHRY, CDR2 SYGVKD. This CDR3 has 13 amino acids.

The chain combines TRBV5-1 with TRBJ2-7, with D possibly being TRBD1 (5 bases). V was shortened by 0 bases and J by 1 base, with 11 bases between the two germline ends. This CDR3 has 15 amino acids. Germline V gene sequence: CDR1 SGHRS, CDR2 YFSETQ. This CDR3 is CASSLDGARSYEQYF. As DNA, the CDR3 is TGCGCCAGCAGCTTGGATGGGGCTCGGTCCTACGAGCAGTACTTC.

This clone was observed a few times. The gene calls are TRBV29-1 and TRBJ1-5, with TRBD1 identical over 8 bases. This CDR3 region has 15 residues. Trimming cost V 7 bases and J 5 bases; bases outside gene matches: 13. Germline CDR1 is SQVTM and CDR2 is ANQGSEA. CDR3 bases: TGCAGCGCCGCCCTGGCAGGGGGCGTGGATCAGCCCCAGCATTTT. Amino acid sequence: CSAALAGGVDQPQHF.

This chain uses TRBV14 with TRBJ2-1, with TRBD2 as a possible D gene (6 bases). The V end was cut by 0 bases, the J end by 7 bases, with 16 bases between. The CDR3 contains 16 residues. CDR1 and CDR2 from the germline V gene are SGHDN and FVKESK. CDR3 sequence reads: CASSQDISGPSNEQFF. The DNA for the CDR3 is TGTGCCAGCAGCCAAGATATAAGCGGGCCAAGTAATGAGCAGTTCTTC.

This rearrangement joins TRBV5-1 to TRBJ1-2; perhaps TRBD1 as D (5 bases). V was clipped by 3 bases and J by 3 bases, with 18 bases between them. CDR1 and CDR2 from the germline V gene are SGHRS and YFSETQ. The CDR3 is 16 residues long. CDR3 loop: CASSSKDSGLDYGYTF. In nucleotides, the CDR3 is TGCGCCAGCAGCTCGAAAGACAGTGGGCTAGACTATGGCTACACCTTC.

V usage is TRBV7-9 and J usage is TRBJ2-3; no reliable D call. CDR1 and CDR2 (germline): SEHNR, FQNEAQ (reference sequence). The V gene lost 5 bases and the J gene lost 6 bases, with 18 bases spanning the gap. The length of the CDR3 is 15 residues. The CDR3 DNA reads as TGTGCCAGCAGCCCTAGGAGTGGGGATGGGGATACGCAGTATTTT. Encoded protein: CASSPRSGDGDTQYF.